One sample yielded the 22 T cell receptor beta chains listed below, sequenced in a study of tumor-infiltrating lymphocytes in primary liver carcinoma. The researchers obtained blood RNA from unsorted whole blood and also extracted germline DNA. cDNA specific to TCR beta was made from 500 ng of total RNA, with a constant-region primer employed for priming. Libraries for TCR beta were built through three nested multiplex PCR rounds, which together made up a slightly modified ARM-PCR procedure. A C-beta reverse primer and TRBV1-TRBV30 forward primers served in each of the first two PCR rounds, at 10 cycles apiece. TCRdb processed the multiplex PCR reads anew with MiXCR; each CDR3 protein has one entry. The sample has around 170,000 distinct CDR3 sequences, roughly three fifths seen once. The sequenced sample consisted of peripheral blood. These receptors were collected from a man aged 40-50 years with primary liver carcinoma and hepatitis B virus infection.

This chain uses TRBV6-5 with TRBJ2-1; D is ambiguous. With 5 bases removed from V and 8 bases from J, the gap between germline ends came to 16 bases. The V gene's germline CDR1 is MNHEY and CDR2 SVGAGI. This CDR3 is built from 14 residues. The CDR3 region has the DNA TGTGCCAGCAGTCTCATGACCGGATCCTATGAGCAGTTCTTC. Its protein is CASSLMTGSYEQFF.

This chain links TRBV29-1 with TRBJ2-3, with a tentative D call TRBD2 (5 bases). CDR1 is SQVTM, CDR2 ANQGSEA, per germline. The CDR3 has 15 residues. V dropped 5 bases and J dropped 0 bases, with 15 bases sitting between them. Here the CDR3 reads CSVPATILSTDTQYF. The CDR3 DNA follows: TGCAGCGTTCCGGCGACTATACTTAGCACAGATACGCAGTATTTT.

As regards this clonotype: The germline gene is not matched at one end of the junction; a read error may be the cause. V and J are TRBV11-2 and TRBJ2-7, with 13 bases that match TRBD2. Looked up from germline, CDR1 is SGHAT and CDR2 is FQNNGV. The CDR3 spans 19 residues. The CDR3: CASTSDRGPTSGRFYEQYF. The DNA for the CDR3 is TGTGCTAGCACCTCGGACAGGGGGCCGACTAGCGGGAGGTTCTACGAGCAGTACTTC.

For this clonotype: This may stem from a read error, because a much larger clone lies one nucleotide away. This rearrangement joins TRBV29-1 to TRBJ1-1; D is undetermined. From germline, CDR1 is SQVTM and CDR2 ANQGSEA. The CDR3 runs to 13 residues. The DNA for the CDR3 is TGCGGCGTTGCTCAGACCATGAACACTGAAGCTTTCTTT. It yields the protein CGVAQTMNTEAFF. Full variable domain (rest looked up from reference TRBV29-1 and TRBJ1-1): SAVISQKPSRDICQRGTSLTIQCQVDSQVTMMFWYRQQPGQSLTLIATANQGSEATYESGFVIDKFPISRPNLTFSTLTVSNMSPEDSSIYLCGVAQTMNTEAFFGQGTRLTVV.

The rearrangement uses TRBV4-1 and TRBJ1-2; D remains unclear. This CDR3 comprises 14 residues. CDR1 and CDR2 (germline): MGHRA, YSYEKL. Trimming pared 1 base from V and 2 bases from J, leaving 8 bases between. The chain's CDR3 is CASSQVGENYGYTF. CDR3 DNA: TGCGCCAGCAGCCAAGTAGGCGAGAACTATGGCTACACCTTC.

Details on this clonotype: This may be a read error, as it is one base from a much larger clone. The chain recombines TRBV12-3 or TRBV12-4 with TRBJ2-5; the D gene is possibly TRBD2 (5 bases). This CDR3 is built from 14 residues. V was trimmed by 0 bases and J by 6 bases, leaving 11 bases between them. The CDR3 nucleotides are TGTGCCAGCAGTTTAGCGGGCCCCGGGAAGACCCAGTACTTC. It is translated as CASSLAGPGKTQYF.

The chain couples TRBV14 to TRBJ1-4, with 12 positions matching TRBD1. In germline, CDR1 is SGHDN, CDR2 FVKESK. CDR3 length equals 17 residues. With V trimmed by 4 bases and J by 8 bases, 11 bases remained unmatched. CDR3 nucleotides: TGTGCCAGCAGCCGCAAGTTTCACGGGACAGGGGGCGAAAAACTGTTTTTT. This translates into CASSRKFHGTGGEKLFF.

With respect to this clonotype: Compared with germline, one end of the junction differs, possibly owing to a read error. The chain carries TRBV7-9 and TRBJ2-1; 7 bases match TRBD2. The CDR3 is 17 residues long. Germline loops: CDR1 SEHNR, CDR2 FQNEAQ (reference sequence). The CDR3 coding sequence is TGTGCCAGCAGCTTAGACGGGCCCCGGTGGGACTACATTGAGCAGTTCTTC. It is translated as CASSLDGPRWDYIEQFF.

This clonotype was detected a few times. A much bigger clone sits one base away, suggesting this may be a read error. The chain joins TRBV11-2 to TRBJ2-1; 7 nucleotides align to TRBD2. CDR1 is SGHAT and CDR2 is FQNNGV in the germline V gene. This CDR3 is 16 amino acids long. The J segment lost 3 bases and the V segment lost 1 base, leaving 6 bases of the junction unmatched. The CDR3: CASSLGRGVGYNEQFF. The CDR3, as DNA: TGTGCCAGCAGCTTAGGTCGGGGGGTCGGCTACAATGAGCAGTTCTTC.

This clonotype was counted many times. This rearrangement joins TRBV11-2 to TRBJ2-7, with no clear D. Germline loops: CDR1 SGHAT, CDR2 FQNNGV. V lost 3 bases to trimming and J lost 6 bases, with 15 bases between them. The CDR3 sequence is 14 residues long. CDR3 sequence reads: CASSLGSPPVEQYF. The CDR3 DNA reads TGTGCCAGCAGCTTGGGGTCCCCGCCTGTCGAGCAGTACTTC.

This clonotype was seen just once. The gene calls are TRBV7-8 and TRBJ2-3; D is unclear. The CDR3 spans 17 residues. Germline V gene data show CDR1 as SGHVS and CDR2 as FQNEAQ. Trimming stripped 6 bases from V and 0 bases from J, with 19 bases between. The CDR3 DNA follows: TGTGCCAGCAGTCACGTTAGGCTAGTGGCAAGCACAGATACGCAGTATTTT. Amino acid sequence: CASSHVRLVASTDTQYF.

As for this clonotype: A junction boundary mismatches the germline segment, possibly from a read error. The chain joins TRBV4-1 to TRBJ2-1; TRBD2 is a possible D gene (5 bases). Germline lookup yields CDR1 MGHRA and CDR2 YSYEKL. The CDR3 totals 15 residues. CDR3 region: CASSQDASGVNGQFF. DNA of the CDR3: TGCGCCAGCAGCCAGGACGCAAGCGGAGTCAATGGGCAGTTCTTC.

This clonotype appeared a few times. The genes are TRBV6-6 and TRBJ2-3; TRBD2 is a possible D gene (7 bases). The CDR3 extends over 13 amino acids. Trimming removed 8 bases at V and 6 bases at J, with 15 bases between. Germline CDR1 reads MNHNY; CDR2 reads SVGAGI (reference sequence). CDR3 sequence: CASWRGGADTQYF. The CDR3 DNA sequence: TGTGCCAGCTGGAGGGGGGGGGCGGATACGCAGTATTTT.

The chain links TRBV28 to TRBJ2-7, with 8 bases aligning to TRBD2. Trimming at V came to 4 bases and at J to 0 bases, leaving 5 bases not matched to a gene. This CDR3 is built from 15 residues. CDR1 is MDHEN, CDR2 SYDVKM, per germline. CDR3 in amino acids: CASSSTSGISYEQYF. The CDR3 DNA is TGTGCCAGCAGTTCAACTAGCGGAATCTCCTACGAGCAGTACTTC.

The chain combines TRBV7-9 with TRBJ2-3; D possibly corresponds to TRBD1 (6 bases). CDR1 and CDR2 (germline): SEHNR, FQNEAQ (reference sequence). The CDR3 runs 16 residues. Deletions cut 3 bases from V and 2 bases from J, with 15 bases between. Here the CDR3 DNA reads TGTGCCAGCAGCTTCTTCCTAACAGGGACCACAGATACGCAGTATTTT. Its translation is CASSFFLTGTTDTQYF.

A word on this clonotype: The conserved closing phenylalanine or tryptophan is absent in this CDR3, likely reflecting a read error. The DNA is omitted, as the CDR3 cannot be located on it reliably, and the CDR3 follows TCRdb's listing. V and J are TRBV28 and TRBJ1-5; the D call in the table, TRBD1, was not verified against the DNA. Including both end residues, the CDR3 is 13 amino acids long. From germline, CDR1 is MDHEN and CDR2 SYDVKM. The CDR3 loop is CASTQGGGQPQHL.

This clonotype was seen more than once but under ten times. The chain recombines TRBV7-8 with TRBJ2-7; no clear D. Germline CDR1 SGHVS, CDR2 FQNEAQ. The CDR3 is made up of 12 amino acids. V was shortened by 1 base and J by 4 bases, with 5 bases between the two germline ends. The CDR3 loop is CASSLGRYEQYF. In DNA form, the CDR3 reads TGTGCCAGCAGCTTAGGTCGGTACGAGCAGTACTTC.

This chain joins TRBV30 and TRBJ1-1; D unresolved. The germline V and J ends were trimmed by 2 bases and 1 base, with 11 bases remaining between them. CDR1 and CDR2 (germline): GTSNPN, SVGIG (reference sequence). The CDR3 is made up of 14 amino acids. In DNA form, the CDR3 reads TGTGCCTGGAGTAATCTACGCTCGAACACTGAAGCTTTCTTT. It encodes CAWSNLRSNTEAFF.

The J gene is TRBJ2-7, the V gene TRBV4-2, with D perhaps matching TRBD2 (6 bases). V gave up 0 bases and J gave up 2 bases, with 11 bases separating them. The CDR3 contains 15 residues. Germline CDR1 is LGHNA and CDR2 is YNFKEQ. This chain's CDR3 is CASSQDLGSTYEQYF. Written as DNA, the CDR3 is TGTGCCAGCAGCCAAGATCTCGGGAGTACCTACGAGCAGTACTTC.

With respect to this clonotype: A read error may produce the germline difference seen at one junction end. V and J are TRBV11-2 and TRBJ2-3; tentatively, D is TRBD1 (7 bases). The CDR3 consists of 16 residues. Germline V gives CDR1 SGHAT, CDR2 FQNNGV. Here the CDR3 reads CASSLGGGGVVDTQYF. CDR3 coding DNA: TGTGCCAGCAGTTTAGGCGGAGGGGGCGTGGTGGATACGCAGTATTTT.

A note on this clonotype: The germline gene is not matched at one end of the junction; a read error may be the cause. The CDR3 loop is CASSLAETSAGEQCF. Written as DNA, the CDR3 is TGTGCCAGCAGTTTAGCGGAGACTTCTGCTGGGGAGCAGTGCTTC. The rearrangement links TRBV12-3 or TRBV12-4 to TRBJ2-7, with a weak D call TRBD2 (5 bases). This CDR3 spans 15 amino acids.

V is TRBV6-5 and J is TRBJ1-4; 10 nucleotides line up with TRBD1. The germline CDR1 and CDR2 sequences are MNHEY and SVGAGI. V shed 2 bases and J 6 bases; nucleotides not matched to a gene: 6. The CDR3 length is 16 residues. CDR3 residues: CASSYGRTGGDEKLFF. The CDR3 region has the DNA TGTGCCAGCAGTTACGGGCGGACAGGGGGAGATGAAAAACTGTTTTTT.